The sequence of this T cell receptor (beta chain) was determined in a study of T-cell memory formation after mild COVID-19. V shed 6 bases, J shed 10 bases, and the junction held 7 bases outside the gene matches. The CDR3 covers 12 residues. TCRdb processed the 5' RACE reads anew with MiXCR; each CDR3 protein has one entry. The sample records about 450,000 distinct CDR3 sequences, about a quarter being singletons. This clonotype was observed a few times. V is TRBV12-3 or TRBV12-4 and J is TRBJ1-1; 8 nucleotides align to TRBD1. This clonotype was obtained from an adult woman who had mild COVID-19 (a few samples of this study predate the infection). Cell type and time point are not known. What was sequenced was PBMCs or a T cell subset sorted from them (not recorded which). The CDR3 sequence: CASRDRDRRAFF. CDR3 sequence (DNA): TGTGCCAGCAGGGACAGGGACCGCCGAGCTTTCTTT.